Here is one TCR beta chain with its context. Repertoires were generated with immunoSEQ multiplex PCR, while TCRdb's copy carries only in-frame clones and drops some. The sample consists of over 600,000 clones, 80% to 90% of them appearing once. The data were taken from a study of blood T cell repertoires in COVID-19. Overall study context: The analysed material was cDNA or gDNA that came from T cells, B-cell-depleted T cells, or PBMCs.

CDR1 MRHNA and CDR2 SNTAGT come from the germline V gene. Trimming pared 0 bases from V and 7 bases from J, leaving 10 bases between. This CDR3 spans 15 amino acids. The TCR comes from a woman in her late teens or twenties with acute or convalescent COVID-19. The sample taken for sequencing was peripheral blood. This rearrangement joins TRBV6-4 to TRBJ1-6; no clear D. CDR3 in amino acids: CASSDSTTGNSPLHF. In nucleotides, the CDR3 is TGTGCCAGCAGTGACTCTACCACGGGGAATTCACCCCTCCACTTT.